Shown below are 22 T cell receptor beta chains from a single sample sequenced in a study of response to subunit inactivated influenza vaccine. One entry per CDR3 protein results from TCRdb running MiXCR on the RT-PCR reads. The table lists roughly 550,000 distinct CDR3 sequences, roughly 25% of them singletons, with 2.5% to 3% in the top ten. This sample also appeared in a second study, on T cells expressing NK-cell markers. That work contributes: 5'RACE template switching with UMIs produced the TCR beta cDNA.

Sequencing was performed on CD4+ T cells sorted from PBMCs, taken 11 to 12 days after vaccination. These receptors came from a man aged 50 to 59 who received an inactivated influenza vaccine.

The gene calls are TRBV12-3 or TRBV12-4 and TRBJ2-4, with D possibly being TRBD2 (6 bases). V was trimmed by 6 bases and J by 7 bases, leaving 16 bases between them. The length of the CDR3 is 14 residues. The chain's CDR3 is CASSPGTYANIQYF. CDR3 DNA: TGTGCCAGCAGCCCCGGGACTTACGCGAACATTCAGTACTTC.

The rearrangement links TRBV6-5 to TRBJ1-4; no clear D. The V end lost 0 bases, the J end lost 3 bases, and 14 bases lay between the germline ends. The CDR3 extends over 17 amino acids. The V gene's germline CDR1 is MNHEY and CDR2 SVGAGI. CDR3 nucleotides: TGTGCCAGCAGTTACTCGGGGTCACGGGATTCTAATGAAAAACTGTTTTTT. Its protein product is CASSYSGSRDSNEKLFF.

V and J are TRBV11-3 and TRBJ2-1, with D perhaps matching TRBD2 (6 bases). The CDR3 length is 15 residues. V gave up 5 bases and J gave up 4 bases, with 15 bases separating them. Germline CDR1 is SGHNT and CDR2 is YENEEA. The CDR3 reads CASSQVAGPYNEQFF. In DNA, the CDR3 is TGTGCCAGCAGCCAAGTGGCGGGACCATACAATGAGCAGTTCTTC.

The chain couples TRBV7-9 to TRBJ1-3; D possibly corresponds to TRBD1 (5 bases). The CDR3 covers 15 residues. From germline, CDR1 is SEHNR and CDR2 FQNEAQ (reference sequence). The V and J ends lost 11 bases and 0 bases respectively, with 17 bases between them. CDR3 DNA: TGTGCCGCTAAGGGCAGGGAGAGCTCTGGAAACACCATATATTTT. Translated, it gives CAAKGRESSGNTIYF.

This clonotype was recorded at least ten times. The gene calls are TRBV12-3 or TRBV12-4 and TRBJ2-1, with D unresolved. The CDR3 is made up of 15 amino acids. Trimming removed 0 bases at V and 7 bases at J, with 13 bases between. The CDR3 region has the DNA TGTGCCAGCAGTTTAGCTAGTTCAAGGATTAATGAGCAGTTCTTC. It specifies CASSLASSRINEQFF.

V gene TRBV21-1 combines with J gene TRBJ1-1. TRBV21-1 corresponds to a pseudogene. The CDR3 length is 12 residues. CDR3 in DNA: TGTGCCAGCATCCCAGGGAGCACTGAAGCTTTCTTT. It translates to CASIPGSTEAFF.

The chain has TRBV11-3 and TRBJ2-3; 9 positions match TRBD1. The CDR3 is made up of 17 amino acids. Germline V gives CDR1 SGHNT, CDR2 YENEEA. With 5 bases clipped from V and 1 base from J, the junction kept 10 bases outside the gene matches. CDR3 protein: CASSKHPGQGRTDTQYF. Here the CDR3 DNA reads TGTGCCAGCAGCAAACACCCGGGACAGGGACGCACAGATACGCAGTATTTT.

The rearrangement uses TRBV5-5 and TRBJ2-3; 11 nucleotides align to TRBD1. This CDR3 contains 17 residues. CDR1 SGHKS and CDR2 YYEKEE come from the germline V gene (reference sequence). V was pared by 3 bases and J by 4 bases, with 10 bases of the junction left unmatched. The CDR3 reads CASSWSSGTGGSDTQYF. The CDR3 coding sequence is TGTGCCAGCAGCTGGAGTTCCGGGACAGGGGGATCAGATACGCAGTATTTT.

The chain recombines TRBV7-2 with TRBJ2-2, with TRBD2 identical over 9 bases. The V segment lost 5 bases and the J segment 7 bases; nucleotides outside the gene matches: 5. CDR1 and CDR2 (germline): SGHTA, FQGNSA. The CDR3 sequence is 14 residues long. In DNA, the CDR3 is TGTGCCAGCAGCAGGACTAGCGTGGGCGGGGAGCTGTTTTTT. Its protein product is CASSRTSVGGELFF.

The rearrangement joins TRBV10-3 to TRBJ2-3; D is perhaps TRBD1 or TRBD2 (5 bases each). V was cut by 2 bases and J by 9 bases, with 18 bases left in between. The CDR3 covers 15 residues. Germline assignment: CDR1 ENHRY and CDR2 SYGVKD. The CDR3 sequence: CAISETQRTGTTQYF. DNA for the CDR3: TGTGCCATCAGTGAGACCCAGCGGACTGGGACGACGCAGTATTTT.

This clonotype was detected ten times or more. In nucleotides, the CDR3 is TGCAGCGCCGTTAGGGGATCAGGATCGTACGAGCAGTACTTC. It yields the protein CSAVRGSGSYEQYF. The rearrangement uses TRBV29-1 and TRBJ2-7, with a tentative D call TRBD1 (5 bases). This CDR3 has 14 amino acids. Trimming stripped 7 bases from V and 4 bases from J, with 20 bases between. Germline V gene sequence: CDR1 SQVTM, CDR2 ANQGSEA.

The V gene is TRBV29-1, the J gene TRBJ2-3; 8 bases agree with TRBD1. V dropped 6 bases and J dropped 1; count of bases not matched to a gene: 3. CDR3 size: 13 residues. CDR1 is SQVTM, CDR2 ANQGSEA, per germline. This CDR3 reads CSVGQGGTDTQYF. Written as DNA, the CDR3 is TGCAGCGTAGGACAGGGCGGCACAGATACGCAGTATTTT.

This chain links TRBV10-3 with TRBJ2-7, with 10 bases lining up with TRBD2. The ends lost 6 bases at V and 3 bases at J; junction bases unmatched: 5. This CDR3 has 14 residues. Germline CDR1 reads ENHRY; CDR2 reads SYGVKD. The CDR3 reads CAIRSGTSDYEQYF. The CDR3 DNA sequence: TGTGCCATCAGATCCGGGACTAGCGACTACGAGCAGTACTTC.

Only a few counts were recorded for this clonotype. This chain joins TRBV12-3 or TRBV12-4 and TRBJ1-5; TRBD1 is a possible D gene (6 bases). The V end was cut by 4 bases, the J end by 2 bases, with 9 bases between. This CDR3 has 14 residues. The CDR3 DNA reads as TGTGCCAGCAGTTCACAGGGCCGCAATCAGCCCCAGCATTTT. As protein: CASSSQGRNQPQHF.

The chain carries TRBV11-2 and TRBJ1-1, with TRBD1 matching over 7 bases. Germline values: CDR1 SGHAT, CDR2 FQNNGV. The CDR3 runs 14 residues. Trimming took 0 bases from V and 4 from J; bases not matched to a gene: 2. CDR3 coding DNA: TGTGCCAGCAGCTTAGAAGGGGGCGTCACTGAAGCTTTCTTT. Encoded protein: CASSLEGGVTEAFF. Supplemented by reference TRBV11-2 and TRBJ1-1, the full variable domain reads EAGVAQSPRYKIIEKRQSVAFWCNPISGHATLYWYQQILGQGPKLLIQFQNNGVVDDSQLPKDRFSAERLKGVDSTLKIQPAKLEDSAVYLCASSLEGGVTEAFFGQGTRLTVV.

The gene calls are TRBV20-1 and TRBJ1-4; D ambiguous. Germline assignment: CDR1 DFQATT and CDR2 SNEGSKA (reference sequence). CDR3 length: 11 amino acids. Trimming pared 3 bases from V and 10 bases from J, leaving 9 bases between. The CDR3 here is CSASPAGKLFF. The CDR3 coding sequence is TGCAGTGCTAGTCCAGCGGGAAAACTGTTTTTT.

In this sample, this clonotype turned up many times. The chain has TRBV6-5 and TRBJ2-1; TRBD2 agrees at 8 bases. Germline-derived CDR1 and CDR2 are MNHEY and SVGAGI. There are 17 residues in the CDR3. V lost 0 bases to trimming and J lost 8 bases; unmatched junction nucleotides: 12. This CDR3 reads CASSYSIYRGGTDEQFF. The CDR3 DNA is TGTGCCAGCAGTTACTCGATTTACCGGGGGGGAACCGATGAGCAGTTCTTC.

The chain links TRBV28 to TRBJ2-7, with 8 bases lining up with TRBD1. This CDR3 contains 13 residues. V trimming: 4 bases; J trimming: 5 bases; junction bases outside the gene matches: 4. The germline CDR1 and CDR2 sequences are MDHEN and SYDVKM. The CDR3 sequence: CASSSGTGNEQYF. The CDR3 region has the DNA TGTGCCAGCAGTTCCGGGACAGGTAACGAGCAGTACTTC.

This clonotype was observed a few times. The chain joins TRBV20-1 to TRBJ1-3; 8 positions match TRBD1. With 6 bases clipped from V and 8 bases from J, the junction kept 12 bases outside the gene matches. The CDR3 has 14 amino acids. The V gene's germline CDR1 is DFQATT and CDR2 SNEGSKA (reference sequence). CDR3: CSAGQGQPGDTIYF. CDR3 nucleotides: TGCAGTGCAGGACAGGGCCAACCCGGCGACACCATATATTTT.

This chain links TRBV12-3 or TRBV12-4 with TRBJ2-2, with TRBD1 matching 8 bases. V lost 4 bases, J lost 2 bases, and 6 bases stayed unmatched. This CDR3 is built from 16 residues. CDR3 in DNA: TGTGCCAGCAGTTCCCAGGGGGCGATTAACACCGGGGAGCTGTTTTTT. Encoded protein: CASSSQGAINTGELFF.

The chain joins TRBV12-3 or TRBV12-4 to TRBJ2-2; 11 nucleotides match TRBD1. Trimming removed 3 bases from V and 4 bases from J; junction bases left unmatched: 7. The length of the CDR3 is 17 residues. The CDR3 here is CASSFRGTGGRTGELFF. DNA for the CDR3: TGTGCCAGCAGTTTCCGTGGGACAGGGGGACGCACCGGGGAGCTGTTTTTT.

The chain recombines TRBV5-1 with TRBJ2-3; D not resolved. Germline CDR1 SGHRS, CDR2 YFSETQ. CDR3 size: 13 residues. Trimming left V 6 bases short and J 1 base short, with 9 bases between. The CDR3 loop reads CASKDGGTDTQYF. In nucleotides, the CDR3 is TGCGCCAGCAAGGACGGAGGCACAGATACGCAGTATTTT.